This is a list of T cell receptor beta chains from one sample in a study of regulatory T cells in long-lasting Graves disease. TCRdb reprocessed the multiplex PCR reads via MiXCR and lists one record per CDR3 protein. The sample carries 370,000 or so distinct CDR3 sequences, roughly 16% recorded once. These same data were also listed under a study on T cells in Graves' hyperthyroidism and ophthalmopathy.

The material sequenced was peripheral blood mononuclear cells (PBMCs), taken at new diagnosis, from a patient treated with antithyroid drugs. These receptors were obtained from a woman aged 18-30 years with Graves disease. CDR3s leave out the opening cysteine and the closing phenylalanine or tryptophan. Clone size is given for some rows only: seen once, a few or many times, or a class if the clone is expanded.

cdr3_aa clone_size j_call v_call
ASSGPSGGLQY many TRBJ2-7 TRBV28
ASSFSGGTYEPY . TRBJ2-7 TRBV5-1
ASSSFFGPQETQY few TRBJ2-5 TRBV7-3
ASSPLGQGDTEAF many TRBJ1-1 TRBV5-1
ASKQASGIPTEQF many TRBJ2-1 TRBV6-2/TRBV6-3
ASSRGLLRFSTDTQY few TRBJ2-3 TRBV11-2
ATELAGSTDTQY many TRBJ2-3 TRBV6-1
ASSLEALTVNTGELF many TRBJ2-2 TRBV7-2
ASSQGVGRGSGELF many TRBJ2-2 TRBV3-1
ASSFRLGGAHTGELF many TRBJ2-2 TRBV12-3/TRBV12-4
ASSLPGLAGKETQY . . TRBV7-3
ASSGWGQARETQY many TRBJ2-5 TRBV6-2/TRBV6-3
ASSLEGYSGNTIY many TRBJ1-3 TRBV11-2
ASSVTGDRGNTIY . TRBJ1-3 TRBV9
ATSDLSGNQPQH . TRBJ1-5 TRBV24-1
SASGAVTEAF many TRBJ1-1 TRBV20-1
AISEFAHSSYEQY many TRBJ2-7 TRBV10-3
ASSGTSGRANTGELF . TRBJ2-2 TRBV5-6
ASSPTSGGRYETTDTQY many TRBJ2-3 TRBV28
ASSEARGSGQY many TRBJ2-3 TRBV3-1
ASSSSGPAGADTQY many TRBJ2-3 TRBV6-2/TRBV6-3
ASSTGLAEYYQETQY few TRBJ2-5 TRBV5-1
ASSYSRDSPSEKLF . TRBJ1-4 TRBV6-2/TRBV6-3
ASSTTRDRVETQY many TRBJ2-5 TRBV12-3/TRBV12-4
ASSHPRGLGNTEAF . TRBJ1-1 TRBV4-1
ASSYGGGHQPQH few TRBJ1-5 TRBV6-2/TRBV6-3
AWSVPRQVSGNTIY . TRBJ1-3 TRBV30
ASSPRGDEQF many TRBJ2-1 TRBV7-9
ASSLDSGAIYEQY many TRBJ2-7 TRBV5-1